The 4 T cell receptor beta chains in this list originate from one sample, sequenced in a study of response to subunit inactivated influenza vaccine. Each CDR3 protein is one row after TCRdb ran MiXCR on the RT-PCR reads. Seen here are a few hundred thousand distinct CDR3 sequences, about 20% observed once, and the top ten hold about a tenth. Material: PBMCs from blood, obtained approximately 22 months after vaccination. These receptors all come from a man aged 50 to 75 who received an inactivated influenza vaccine.

The chain links TRBV27 to TRBJ2-3; D unclear. The CDR3 sequence is 13 residues long. Trimming pared 4 bases from V and 2 bases from J, leaving 7 bases between. CDR1 and CDR2 (germline): MNHEY, SMNVEV (reference sequence). This CDR3 is CASSSYNTDTQYF. For the CDR3, the DNA is TGTGCCAGCAGTTCCTATAACACAGATACGCAGTATTTT.

This rearrangement joins TRBV28 to TRBJ2-3, with TRBD2 matching 9 bases. This CDR3 is 15 amino acids long. CDR1 is MDHEN and CDR2 is SYDVKM in the germline V gene. V shed 8 bases, J shed 3 bases, and the junction held 9 bases outside the gene matches. CDR3 nucleotide sequence: TGTGCCAGCCAGCGCAGACTAGCGGTGACAGATACGCAGTATTTT. It yields the protein CASQRRLAVTDTQYF.

The rearrangement joins TRBV7-8 to TRBJ2-3; 8 nucleotides line up with TRBD2. The germline V gene encodes CDR1 SGHVS and CDR2 FQNEAQ. The CDR3 runs 17 residues. Trimming at V came to 2 bases and at J to 0 bases, leaving 7 bases not matched to a gene. The CDR3 loop is CASSLPPIAGSTDTQYF. Written as DNA, the CDR3 is TGTGCCAGCAGCTTACCTCCCATAGCGGGGAGCACAGATACGCAGTATTTT.

This clonotype was seen a handful of times. The V and J genes are TRBV3-1 and TRBJ2-5; TRBD1 is a possible D gene (6 bases). V dropped 1 base and J dropped 1 base, with 10 bases sitting between them. CDR1 and CDR2 (germline): LGHDT, YNNKEL (reference sequence). The length of the CDR3 is 15 residues. The CDR3 is CASSQARTAQETQYF. CDR3 nucleotide sequence: TGTGCCAGCAGCCAAGCTCGGACAGCCCAAGAGACCCAGTACTTC.